This T cell receptor (beta chain) came from a study of T cells in Graves' hyperthyroidism and ophthalmopathy. A patient was excluded if there was uncontrolled infection, other autoimmune disease, pregnancy or lactation. In the case of this clonotype: Its specificity is not known.

Per germline, CDR1 SEHNR and CDR2 FQNEAQ (reference sequence). The CDR3 covers 16 residues. Trimming removed 5 bases at V and 1 base at J, with 17 bases between. Study-level results: Blood shared most expanded thyroid clonotypes above 0.001.

Regions amplified from RNA transcripts were the TCR beta CDR3 regions. The study used the HTBI primer set for a first-round RT-PCR of the TCR CDR3. TCRdb re-derived calls from the multiplex PCR reads in MiXCR, one entry per CDR3 protein. The sample consists of just under 750,000 distinct CDR3 sequences, roughly 32% of them appearing once. The chain employs TRBV7-9 and TRBJ2-5; TRBD2 might be the D (5 bases). The sequence came from a woman aged 40 to 50 with Graves' hyperthyroidism. The sequenced sample consisted of blood. CDR3 in DNA: TGTGCCAGCAGCCCCCTTCTTAGAGGGTTCCAAGAGACCCAGTACTTC. This gives the protein CASSPLLRGFQETQYF.